Listed below are T cell receptor beta chains from one sample, sequenced in a study of T cells in Graves' hyperthyroidism and ophthalmopathy. From the multiplex PCR reads, TCRdb called clonotypes with MiXCR, one entry per CDR3 protein. The table includes about 600,000 distinct CDR3 sequences, approximately 16% detected once. Sequenced material: blood. These receptors were collected from a middle-aged woman with Graves' ophthalmopathy. CDR3s include the opening cysteine and the closing phenylalanine or tryptophan. The order of the fields is D gene, J gene, V gene, clone size, CDR3 DNA, CDR3 protein. D genes are given only for firm matches. Expanded clones are given a class, and other clones once, few, many or no size at all.

d_gene: NA; j_gene: TRBJ2-1; v_gene: TRBV7-9; abundance: many; CDR3nt: TGTGCCAGCAGCACCCCATTAGCCTACAATGAGCAGTTCTTC; CDR3aa: CASSTPLAYNEQFF
d_gene: TRBD1; j_gene: TRBJ2-2; v_gene: TRBV12-3/TRBV12-4; abundance: many; CDR3nt: TGTGCCAGCAGTCATACCTGGCTGGACAGGTCGAACACCGGGGAGCTGTTTTTT; CDR3aa: CASSHTWLDRSNTGELFF
d_gene: TRBD2; j_gene: TRBJ2-1; v_gene: TRBV28; abundance: many; CDR3nt: TGTGCCAGCAGTCGCAATCCGGGACTAGCCTACAATGAGCAGTTCTTC; CDR3aa: CASSRNPGLAYNEQFF
d_gene: NA; j_gene: TRBJ2-3; v_gene: TRBV20-1; abundance: few; CDR3nt: TGCAGTGCTAGAGATGACTTCCGAACACCAGATACGCAGTATTTT; CDR3aa: CSARDDFRTPDTQYF
d_gene: NA; j_gene: TRBJ2-5; v_gene: TRBV27; abundance: few; CDR3nt: TGTGCCAGCAGTAGACTAGGGCAGACCCAGTACTTC; CDR3aa: CASSRLGQTQYF
d_gene: TRBD1; j_gene: TRBJ2-3; v_gene: TRBV27; abundance: NA; CDR3nt: TGTGCCAGCAACCTGAACAGGGGGTCTAACACAGATACGCAGTATTTT; CDR3aa: CASNLNRGSNTDTQYF
d_gene: NA; j_gene: TRBJ1-4; v_gene: TRBV6-6; abundance: NA; CDR3nt: TGTGCCAGCAGTTACTCACCGGCCAGCGTTAATGAAAAACTGTTTTTT; CDR3aa: CASSYSPASVNEKLFF
d_gene: TRBD2; j_gene: TRBJ2-1; v_gene: TRBV28; abundance: many; CDR3nt: TGTGCCAGCAATTCTGCGGGGGGAAACAATGAGCAGTTCTTC; CDR3aa: CASNSAGGNNEQFF
d_gene: NA; j_gene: TRBJ2-1; v_gene: TRBV7-2; abundance: many; CDR3nt: TGTGCCAGCAGCTTAGCGTCCTACAATGAGCAGTTCTTC; CDR3aa: CASSLASYNEQFF
d_gene: NA; j_gene: TRBJ2-5; v_gene: TRBV20-1; abundance: few; CDR3nt: TGCAGTGCTGCCCTAGAGGGCCCGGAGACCCAGTACTTC; CDR3aa: CSAALEGPETQYF
d_gene: TRBD1; j_gene: TRBJ1-2; v_gene: TRBV5-1; abundance: many; CDR3nt: TGCGCCAGCAGCTTGGACGGTACCGGGACAGTTGGCTACACCTTC; CDR3aa: CASSLDGTGTVGYTF
d_gene: TRBD2; j_gene: TRBJ2-5; v_gene: TRBV2; abundance: few; CDR3nt: TGTGCCAGCAGCCCCCGGGCCGAGCGGGGGATTGGGACCCAGTACTTC; CDR3aa: CASSPRAERGIGTQYF
d_gene: TRBD1; j_gene: TRBJ1-5; v_gene: TRBV6-6; abundance: many; CDR3nt: TGTGCCAGCAGTTACTCGGACAGGGCAGGGCAGCCCCAGCATTTT; CDR3aa: CASSYSDRAGQPQHF
d_gene: NA; j_gene: TRBJ1-5; v_gene: TRBV20-1; abundance: NA; CDR3nt: TGCAGTGCTAGAGTCGCAGGGTGGTATAGCAATCAGCCCCAGCATTTT; CDR3aa: CSARVAGWYSNQPQHF
d_gene: NA; j_gene: TRBJ2-1; v_gene: TRBV7-3; abundance: many; CDR3nt: TGTGCCAGCAGCTTGGGACCAACTAATGAGCAGTTCTTC; CDR3aa: CASSLGPTNEQFF
d_gene: TRBD2; j_gene: TRBJ2-1; v_gene: TRBV28; abundance: NA; CDR3nt: TGTGCCAGCAGTTTAAAGGTCCCTAGCGGGAGGGCCCCGGGGGGGGATGAGCAGTTCTTC; CDR3aa: CASSLKVPSGRAPGGDEQFF
d_gene: NA; j_gene: TRBJ2-7; v_gene: TRBV27; abundance: few; CDR3nt: TGTGCCAGCAGTCCTCACTGGGGACTGGAATCCTACGAGCAGTACTTC; CDR3aa: CASSPHWGLESYEQYF
d_gene: NA; j_gene: TRBJ2-3; v_gene: TRBV2; abundance: many; CDR3nt: TGTGCCAGCAGTGAAATGACTGACGTTACGCAGTATTTT; CDR3aa: CASSEMTDVTQYF
d_gene: TRBD1; j_gene: TRBJ1-5; v_gene: TRBV27; abundance: many; CDR3nt: TGTGCCAGCAGAACACACGACTCGGACAGGAAAGGCGGGCCCCAGCATTTT; CDR3aa: CASRTHDSDRKGGPQHF
d_gene: TRBD2; j_gene: TRBJ2-7; v_gene: TRBV5-1; abundance: NA; CDR3nt: TGCGCCAGCAAGTTGTTAGCGGGAGGGGACGAGCAGTACTTC; CDR3aa: CASKLLAGGDEQYF
d_gene: NA; j_gene: TRBJ2-5; v_gene: TRBV7-6; abundance: many; CDR3nt: TGTGCCAGCGAATTGGGAGAGACCCAGTACTTC; CDR3aa: CASELGETQYF
d_gene: TRBD2; j_gene: TRBJ2-3; v_gene: TRBV12-3/TRBV12-4; abundance: many; CDR3nt: TGTGCCAGCAGCCTGGGGGGGAACGCAGATACGCAGTATTTT; CDR3aa: CASSLGGNADTQYF
d_gene: NA; j_gene: TRBJ1-6; v_gene: TRBV30; abundance: NA; CDR3nt: TGTGCCTGGGAATATAGCTCCTATAATTCACCCCTCCACTTT; CDR3aa: CAWEYSSYNSPLHF
d_gene: TRBD1; j_gene: TRBJ1-2; v_gene: TRBV2; abundance: many; CDR3nt: TGTGCCAGCACAAGACAGGGAAACTATGGCTACACCTTC; CDR3aa: CASTRQGNYGYTF
d_gene: TRBD2; j_gene: TRBJ2-3; v_gene: TRBV5-8; abundance: NA; CDR3nt: TGTGCCAGCAGCCTCCGTGCGGGGGCAGATACGCAGTATTTT; CDR3aa: CASSLRAGADTQYF
d_gene: NA; j_gene: TRBJ2-3; v_gene: TRBV5-1; abundance: many; CDR3nt: TGCGCCAGCAGCTCTTTCCTGGATACGCAGTATTTT; CDR3aa: CASSSFLDTQYF
d_gene: TRBD2; j_gene: TRBJ2-3; v_gene: TRBV20-1; abundance: many; CDR3nt: TGCAGTGCTAGAGTTGTCGGGAGGGTTGATACGCAGTATTTT; CDR3aa: CSARVVGRVDTQYF
d_gene: TRBD1; j_gene: TRBJ1-2; v_gene: TRBV5-6; abundance: few; CDR3nt: TGTGCCAGCACCCTGACAGGGACCTATGGCTACACCTTC; CDR3aa: CASTLTGTYGYTF
d_gene: TRBD2; j_gene: TRBJ2-1; v_gene: TRBV7-4; abundance: NA; CDR3nt: TGTGCCAGCAGCTCTACTAGCGGAGGACGATACAATGAGCAGTTCTTC; CDR3aa: CASSSTSGGRYNEQFF
d_gene: NA; j_gene: TRBJ2-6; v_gene: TRBV5-5; abundance: many; CDR3nt: TGTGCCAGCAGCATTGATCAGGGCGAGGCTGGGGCCAACGTCCTGACTTTC; CDR3aa: CASSIDQGEAGANVLTF
d_gene: TRBD2; j_gene: TRBJ2-1; v_gene: TRBV30; abundance: many; CDR3nt: TGTGCCTGGAGTGTAGACGGGAGGGGAAACAATGAGCAGTTCTTC; CDR3aa: CAWSVDGRGNNEQFF
d_gene: TRBD2; j_gene: TRBJ2-1; v_gene: TRBV20-1; abundance: few; CDR3nt: TGCAGTGCTAGAGTGGCTAGCGGGGGGCATGAGCAGTTCTTC; CDR3aa: CSARVASGGHEQFF
d_gene: TRBD2; j_gene: TRBJ2-7; v_gene: TRBV3-1; abundance: many; CDR3nt: TGTGCCAGCAGCCAAGGTGGACTAGTGTTTGACGAGCAGTACTTC; CDR3aa: CASSQGGLVFDEQYF
d_gene: TRBD1; j_gene: TRBJ1-3; v_gene: TRBV20-1; abundance: few; CDR3nt: TGCAGTGCAGGGGGCGGTGGAAACACCATATATTTT; CDR3aa: CSAGGGGNTIYF
d_gene: NA; j_gene: TRBJ2-5; v_gene: TRBV10-3; abundance: many; CDR3nt: TGTGCCATCAGTGCGTACCAAGAGACCCAGTACTTC; CDR3aa: CAISAYQETQYF
d_gene: TRBD1; j_gene: TRBJ2-4; v_gene: TRBV7-8; abundance: many; CDR3nt: TGTGCCAGCAGCTTAGGGACAGGGGGCGTAGACAAAAACATTCAGTACTTC; CDR3aa: CASSLGTGGVDKNIQYF
d_gene: TRBD2; j_gene: TRBJ2-5; v_gene: TRBV19; abundance: NA; CDR3nt: TGTGCCAGTAGGCGACTAGCGGGGGGACAAGAGACCCAGTACTTC; CDR3aa: CASRRLAGGQETQYF
d_gene: NA; j_gene: TRBJ1-4; v_gene: TRBV11-1; abundance: many; CDR3nt: TGTGCCAGCAGTTGGAGGGGTGCAACTAATGAAAAACTGTTTTTT; CDR3aa: CASSWRGATNEKLFF
d_gene: NA; j_gene: TRBJ2-2; v_gene: TRBV2; abundance: NA; CDR3nt: TGTGCCAGCAGCGTACTCCCGGGCACCGGGGAGCTGTTTTTT; CDR3aa: CASSVLPGTGELFF
d_gene: TRBD1; j_gene: TRBJ1-4; v_gene: TRBV2; abundance: few; CDR3nt: TGTGCCAGCACGCAAGGACAGGGCCCTGAAAAACTGTTTTTT; CDR3aa: CASTQGQGPEKLFF
d_gene: NA; j_gene: TRBJ2-7; v_gene: TRBV12-3/TRBV12-4; abundance: many; CDR3nt: TGTGCCAGCAGTACGGACAGTTTCTCCTACGAGCAGTACTTC; CDR3aa: CASSTDSFSYEQYF
d_gene: TRBD1; j_gene: TRBJ2-4; v_gene: TRBV28; abundance: many; CDR3nt: TGTGCCAGCAGTTTATTGGGGACAGCAGCCAAAAACATTCAGTACTTC; CDR3aa: CASSLLGTAAKNIQYF
d_gene: NA; j_gene: TRBJ1-5; v_gene: TRBV6-1; abundance: NA; CDR3nt: TGTGCCAGCAAGGGGACGGAAAATCAGCCCCAGCATTTT; CDR3aa: CASKGTENQPQHF
d_gene: NA; j_gene: TRBJ1-3; v_gene: TRBV20-1; abundance: few; CDR3nt: TGCAGTGCTAGAGACCTATTTTCTGGAAACACCATATATTTT; CDR3aa: CSARDLFSGNTIYF
d_gene: NA; j_gene: TRBJ2-5; v_gene: TRBV5-1; abundance: many; CDR3nt: TGCGCCAGCAGTTATTCCCGGACATGGCACTTC; CDR3aa: CASSYSRTWHF
d_gene: NA; j_gene: TRBJ2-1; v_gene: TRBV6-1; abundance: many; CDR3nt: TGTGCCAGCTCTTCATCCCAAAACACCTACAATGAGCAGTTCTTC; CDR3aa: CASSSSQNTYNEQFF
d_gene: TRBD1; j_gene: TRBJ1-1; v_gene: TRBV10-2; abundance: NA; CDR3nt: TGCGCCAGCAGTAACAGGGGATCTGAAGCTTTCTTT; CDR3aa: CASSNRGSEAFF
d_gene: NA; j_gene: TRBJ2-3; v_gene: TRBV12-3/TRBV12-4; abundance: NA; CDR3nt: TGTGCCAGCAGGTACTCAGGGGGGGCAGGTACGCAGTATTTT; CDR3aa: CASRYSGGAGTQYF
d_gene: NA; j_gene: TRBJ2-3; v_gene: TRBV2; abundance: few; CDR3nt: TGTGCCAGCACCATACTAGGAGATACGCAGTATTTT; CDR3aa: CASTILGDTQYF
d_gene: TRBD1; j_gene: TRBJ1-1; v_gene: TRBV27; abundance: many; CDR3nt: TGTGCCAGCAGTTTGGGACAGGTCACTGAAGCTTTCTTT; CDR3aa: CASSLGQVTEAFF
d_gene: NA; j_gene: TRBJ2-3; v_gene: TRBV11-1; abundance: NA; CDR3nt: TGTGCCAGCAGCTTGTGGAACGGACACAGCACAGATACGCAGTATTTT; CDR3aa: CASSLWNGHSTDTQYF
d_gene: TRBD2; j_gene: TRBJ2-3; v_gene: TRBV27; abundance: NA; CDR3nt: TGTGCCACCAAGGGACTAGCGGGGGTAGATACGCAGTATTTT; CDR3aa: CATKGLAGVDTQYF
d_gene: NA; j_gene: TRBJ2-3; v_gene: TRBV9; abundance: many; CDR3nt: TGTGCCAGCAGCGTCAATTGGAGAGATACGCAGTATTTT; CDR3aa: CASSVNWRDTQYF
d_gene: NA; j_gene: TRBJ2-3; v_gene: TRBV7-3; abundance: many; CDR3nt: TGTGCCAGCAGCTTATTGGGGGCCAACACAGATACGCAGTATTTT; CDR3aa: CASSLLGANTDTQYF
d_gene: NA; j_gene: TRBJ2-7; v_gene: TRBV27; abundance: few; CDR3nt: TGTGCCAGCAGTCCGGATGTGGGGGCCCTCTACGAGCAGTACTTC; CDR3aa: CASSPDVGALYEQYF